This T cell receptor beta chain appears in the sequencing data of a study of cytomegalovirus exposure and HLA in healthy donors. For the study at large: HLA-typed donors were the source of 83 million or so unique TCRs, which an early data release held. General study findings and limits: Earlier results showed most TCR beta V segments being productive about 87% or about 30% of the time. CMV antigen specificity was confirmed in vitro for three CMV-associated chains. Later, an analysis showed that TCR beta chains associated with HLA were more clonally expanded than others that were equally common.

Notes on this clone: Its antigen is not identified.

PCR amplification relied on 60 Vbeta primers (plus 13 Jbeta primers). The repertoire was sequenced with immunoSEQ multiplex PCR; TCRdb's copy has only in-frame clones and lacks some. The sample lists approximately 150,000 clones, over 55% seen once, with 2.1% in the top ten. What was sequenced was PBMCs. This TCR was recovered from a man aged 35-49 years in good health and CMV-seronegative.

The CDR3 DNA sequence: TGTGCCAGCAGTTACTCGGGGCTAGGCAGCGAGCAGTACTTC. Protein product: CASSYSGLGSEQYF. The chain has TRBV6-5 and TRBJ2-7; perhaps TRBD1 as D (5 bases). CDR3 size: 14 residues. CDR1 and CDR2 from the germline V gene are MNHEY and SVGAGI. V lost 0 bases and J lost 6, with 12 bases in between.